This T cell receptor beta chain was profiled in a study of cytomegalovirus exposure and HLA in healthy donors. General observations from the study: For TCR beta chains, V- and J-gene trimming was later linked to a missense DCLRE1C variant.

With 60 Vbeta and 13 Jbeta primers, the PCR was carried out. Generated by immunoSEQ multiplex PCR, the TCRdb table keeps only in-frame clones and is missing some. The sample has about 220,000 clones; around 80% are singletons. A note on this clone: The antigen remains unidentified.

Germline V gene sequence: CDR1 SGHNT, CDR2 YYREEE (reference sequence). This CDR3 comprises 15 residues. The chain employs TRBV5-4 and TRBJ2-5, with 14 positions matching TRBD2. The closer fit of TRBJ2-7 to the DNA end suggests the J call may be wrong. Specimen: PBMCs. The receptor was isolated from a boy younger than 10 in good health and CMV-seronegative. Here the CDR3 reads CASSPGTSGRDEQYF. CDR3 coding DNA: TGTGCCAGCAGCCCTGGGACTAGCGGGAGAGACGAGCAGTACTTC.